This T cell receptor (beta chain) was recorded in a study of cytomegalovirus exposure and HLA in healthy donors. Study-wide results and caveats: TCR beta sequences numbering around 15,000 were associated with HLA alleles at 0.05 false discovery rate in a later analysis.

Regarding this clone: Antigen unknown.

Trimming at V came to 5 bases and at J to 2 bases, leaving 9 bases not matched to a gene. Germline CDR1 is SEHNR and CDR2 is FQNEAQ (reference sequence). The CDR3 is 17 amino acids. This PCR relied on a set of 60 Vbeta primers and 13 Jbeta primers. TCRdb's copy holds only in-frame clones and misses some; the assay was immunoSEQ multiplex PCR. The table includes about 130,000 clones, approximately 78% detected once. Sequenced sample: PBMCs. The chain is built from TRBV7-9 and TRBJ2-6, with 7 bases identical to TRBD1. The sequence came from a human donor in good health. The CDR3 loop reads CASSTRQGSAGANVLTF. The CDR3 nucleotides read TGTGCCAGCAGCACTCGACAGGGTTCGGCTGGGGCCAACGTCCTGACTTTC.